The clone carrying this TCR beta chain turned up a few times. These data originate in a study of beta chain features in type 1 diabetes. Expressed TCRB transcripts were sequenced after all isolated RNA was converted to cDNA. Assay used: immunoSEQ multiplex PCR; TCRdb lists only in-frame clones, some missing. Among fewer than 250,000 clones listed, over 7.5% were seen once. After removal of 5 bases from V and 5 bases from J, the junction contained 9 bases not matched to a gene. Germline CDR1 and CDR2: SGHRS and YFSETQ. The CDR3 sequence is 15 residues long. The chain has TRBV5-1 and TRBJ2-5, with 10 bases aligning to TRBD2. The sequenced sample consisted of naive CD4+ T cells from blood. The source is a woman aged 18-30 years in good health. The CDR3: CASSPERGGRETQYF. In DNA, the CDR3 is TGCGCCAGCAGTCCCGAGCGGGGGGGTCGGGAGACCCAGTACTTC.